This TCR beta chain was retrieved from a study of T cell responses to AZD1222 COVID-19 vaccine. Broader study findings: Reports say nearly half of spike-specific TCRs go after unmutated variant regions. Repertoire sampling occurred only after the peak T cell response. Among the donors, most were white British and more were female, and clonal diversity was possibly underestimated.

Sequencing was performed with immunoSEQ multiplex PCR; in TCRdb, only in-frame clones are kept and a portion is missing. The repertoire consists of some 130,000 clones, with approximately 90% occurring once and the leading ten covering about 7%. V gave up 2 bases and J gave up 6 bases; unmatched junction bases: 3. The CDR3 extends over 15 amino acids. Germline assignment: CDR1 SGHTA and CDR2 FQGTGA. For this clone: The antigen is not known.

The sequenced sample was peripheral blood, obtained on day 0 of AZD1222 vaccination. V usage is TRBV7-3 and J usage is TRBJ2-2; 10 positions match TRBD1. The receptor's source is an adult in good health. The CDR3 DNA follows: TGTGCCAGCAGCTTATCGGGACAGGGGCCCGGGGAGCTGTTTTTT. Its protein is CASSLSGQGPGELFF.